This T cell receptor beta chain was profiled in a study of blood T cell repertoires in COVID-19. Study-wide context: All recovered Cohort 3 donors got two negative PCRs, got clearance, or saw symptom resolution. Spain, Italy and the United States supplied samples that represented acute and convalescent COVID-19. T cells, B-cell-depleted T cells, or PBMCs provided the cDNA or gDNA that served as material.

CDR1 and CDR2 from the germline V gene are KGHDR and SFDVKD. The CDR3 covers 14 residues. Deletions cut 4 bases from V and 0 bases from J, with 8 bases between. Profiled with immunoSEQ multiplex PCR; TCRdb holds only in-frame clones, not every one. The sample lists more than 200,000 clones, over 75% seen once, with 7.2% in the top ten. Participants reported their clinical history, and cohort assignment relied on those reports. The sample taken for sequencing was PBMCs or T cells enriched from blood (not recorded which). J is TRBJ1-1 and V is TRBV24-1; D might be TRBD1 (6 bases). This clonotype was obtained from a man younger than 45 in a cohort exposed to, infected with or recovered from COVID-19 (not recorded which). The CDR3 nucleotides are TGTGCCACCAGTGAGAGACAGGTGAACACTGAAGCTTTCTTT. The encoded protein is CATSERQVNTEAFF.